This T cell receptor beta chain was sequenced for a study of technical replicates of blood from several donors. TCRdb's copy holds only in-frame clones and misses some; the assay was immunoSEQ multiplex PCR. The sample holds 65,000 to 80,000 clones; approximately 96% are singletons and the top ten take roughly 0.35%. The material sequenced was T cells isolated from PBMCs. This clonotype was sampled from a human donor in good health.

DNA for the CDR3: TGTGCCAGTACATGGACTAGCGGGAGCCACAATGAGCAGTTCTTC. Translation gives CASTWTSGSHNEQFF. The chain carries TRBV19 and TRBJ2-1, with 13 bases lining up with TRBD2. From germline, CDR1 is LNHDA and CDR2 SQIVND (reference sequence). Trimming at V came to 7 bases and at J to 5 bases, leaving 5 bases not matched to a gene. The CDR3 is made up of 15 amino acids. Complete variable domain (other parts from reference TRBV19 and TRBJ2-1): DGGITQSPKYLFRKEGQNVTLSCEQNLNHDAMYWYRQDPGQGLRLIYYSQIVNDFQKGDIAEGYSVSREKKESFPLTVTSAQKNPTAFYLCASTWTSGSHNEQFFGPGTRLTVL.